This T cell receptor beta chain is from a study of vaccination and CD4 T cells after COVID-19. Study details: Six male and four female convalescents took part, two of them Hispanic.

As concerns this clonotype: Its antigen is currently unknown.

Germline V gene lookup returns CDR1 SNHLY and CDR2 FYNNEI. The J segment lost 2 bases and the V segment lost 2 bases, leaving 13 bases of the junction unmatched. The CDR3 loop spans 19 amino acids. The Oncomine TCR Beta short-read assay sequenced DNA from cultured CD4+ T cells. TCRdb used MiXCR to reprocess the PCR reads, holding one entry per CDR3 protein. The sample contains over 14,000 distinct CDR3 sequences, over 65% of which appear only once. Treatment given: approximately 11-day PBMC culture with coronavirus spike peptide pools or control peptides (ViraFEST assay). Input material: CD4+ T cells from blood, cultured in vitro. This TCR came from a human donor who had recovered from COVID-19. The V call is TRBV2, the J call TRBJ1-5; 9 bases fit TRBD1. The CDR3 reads CASSESAQGAFSGNQPQHF. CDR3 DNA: TGTGCCAGCAGTGAATCGGCACAGGGGGCGTTCTCGGGCAATCAGCCCCAGCATTTT.